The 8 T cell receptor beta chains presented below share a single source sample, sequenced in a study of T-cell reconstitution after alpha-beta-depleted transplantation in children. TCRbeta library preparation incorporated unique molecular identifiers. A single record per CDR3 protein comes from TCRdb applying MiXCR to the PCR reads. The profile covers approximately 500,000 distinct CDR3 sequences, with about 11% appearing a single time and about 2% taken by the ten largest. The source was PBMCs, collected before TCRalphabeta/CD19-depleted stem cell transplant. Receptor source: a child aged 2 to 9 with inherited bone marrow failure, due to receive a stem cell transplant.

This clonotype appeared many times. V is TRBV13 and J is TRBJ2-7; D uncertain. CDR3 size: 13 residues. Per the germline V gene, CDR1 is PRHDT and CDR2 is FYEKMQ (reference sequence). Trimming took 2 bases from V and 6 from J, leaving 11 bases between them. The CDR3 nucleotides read TGTGCCAGCAGCTTAATTCTGGGTGTCGAGCAGTACTTC. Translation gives CASSLILGVEQYF.

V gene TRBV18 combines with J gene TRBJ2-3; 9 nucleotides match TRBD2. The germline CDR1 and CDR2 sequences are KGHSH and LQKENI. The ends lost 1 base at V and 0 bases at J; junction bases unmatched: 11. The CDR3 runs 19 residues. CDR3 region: CASSPLLSAGGISTDTQYF. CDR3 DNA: TGTGCCAGCTCACCACTGTTGTCAGCGGGAGGTATTAGCACAGATACGCAGTATTTT.

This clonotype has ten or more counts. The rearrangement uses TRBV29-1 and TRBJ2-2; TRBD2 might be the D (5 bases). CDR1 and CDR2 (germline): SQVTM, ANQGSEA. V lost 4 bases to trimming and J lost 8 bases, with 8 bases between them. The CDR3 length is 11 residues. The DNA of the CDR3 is TGCAGCGTTGGGGTAGCGGGGGAGCTGTTTTTT. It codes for CSVGVAGELFF.

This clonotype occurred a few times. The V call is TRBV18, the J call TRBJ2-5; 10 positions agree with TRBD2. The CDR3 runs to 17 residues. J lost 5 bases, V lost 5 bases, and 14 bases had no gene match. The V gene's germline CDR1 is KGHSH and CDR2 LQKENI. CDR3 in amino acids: CASSFSPHLAGAETQYF. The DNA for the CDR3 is TGTGCCAGCTCATTTAGCCCTCACCTAGCGGGAGCTGAGACCCAGTACTTC.

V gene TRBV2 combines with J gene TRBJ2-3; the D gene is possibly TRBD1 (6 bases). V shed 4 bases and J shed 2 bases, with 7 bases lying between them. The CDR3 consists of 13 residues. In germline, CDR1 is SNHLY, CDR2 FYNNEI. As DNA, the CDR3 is TGTGCCAGCAGTGGGGGGCCCACAGATACGCAGTATTTT. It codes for CASSGGPTDTQYF. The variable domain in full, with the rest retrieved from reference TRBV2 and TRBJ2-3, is EPEVTQTPSHQVTQMGQEVILRCVPISNHLYFYWYRQILGQKVEFLVSFYNNEISEKSEIFDDQFSVERPDGSNFTLKIRSTKLEDSAMYFCASSGGPTDTQYFGPGTRLTVL.

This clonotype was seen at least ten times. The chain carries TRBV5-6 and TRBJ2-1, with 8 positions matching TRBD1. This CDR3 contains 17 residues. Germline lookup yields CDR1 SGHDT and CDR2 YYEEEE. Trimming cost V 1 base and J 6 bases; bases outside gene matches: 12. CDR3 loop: CASSLQLSRTGINEQFF. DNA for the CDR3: TGTGCCAGCAGCTTGCAACTATCTCGGACAGGGATCAATGAGCAGTTCTTC.

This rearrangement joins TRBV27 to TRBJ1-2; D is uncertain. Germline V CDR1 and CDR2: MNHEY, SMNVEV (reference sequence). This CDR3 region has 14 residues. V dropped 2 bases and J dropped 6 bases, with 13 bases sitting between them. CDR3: CASSLASPPNGYTF. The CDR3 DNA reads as TGTGCCAGCAGTTTAGCGTCCCCCCCTAATGGCTACACCTTC.

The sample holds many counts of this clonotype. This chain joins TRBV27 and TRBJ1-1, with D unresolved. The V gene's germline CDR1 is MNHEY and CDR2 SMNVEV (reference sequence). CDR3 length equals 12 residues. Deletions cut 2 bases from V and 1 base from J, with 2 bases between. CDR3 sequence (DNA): TGTGCCAGCAGTTTACCGAACACTGAAGCTTTCTTT. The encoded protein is CASSLPNTEAFF.